The TCR beta chain described here comes from a study of T cells in Graves' hyperthyroidism and ophthalmopathy. The CDR3 has 12 residues. Trimming left V 6 bases short and J 2 bases short, with 11 bases between. Germline assignment: CDR1 DFQATT and CDR2 SNEGSKA (reference sequence). There were TCR beta CDR3 regions amplified from RNA transcripts. The HTBI primer set drove a first-round RT-PCR of the TCR CDR3. MiXCR was run by TCRdb on the multiplex PCR reads, yielding one entry per CDR3 protein. The table records approximately 620,000 distinct CDR3 sequences, roughly a sixth of them present only once. This rearrangement joins TRBV20-1 to TRBJ2-7; no clear D. The source material was blood. This TCR was sampled from a woman aged 40 to 50 with Graves' ophthalmopathy. DNA of the CDR3: TGCAGTGCAAGGACGGCGACCTACGAGCAGTACTTC. Residues: CSARTATYEQYF.